The 15 T cell receptor beta chains below come from one sample, sequenced in a study of monozygotic twins with inflammatory bowel disease. TCRdb re-called the 5' RACE reads and shows each CDR3 protein once, DNA omitted. The sample's table shows approximately 330,000 distinct CDR3 sequences. Sequencing was performed on blood. Every receptor here comes from a human donor with ulcerative colitis or Crohn's disease, or a healthy co-twin of an affected twin (not recorded which).

V gene TRBV28 combines with J gene TRBJ2-7; TCRdb lists TRBD1, though no DNA is available to test this call. Germline CDR1 is MDHEN and CDR2 is SYDVKM. This CDR3 is built from 11 residues. This chain's CDR3 is CASGGAAAPVF.

This chain connects TRBV10-2 to TRBJ2-1. Germline values: CDR1 WSHSY, CDR2 SAAADI. This CDR3 comprises 12 residues. CDR3 region: CASSETQDEQFF.

V gene TRBV6-2 or TRBV6-3 combines with J gene TRBJ2-1; absent DNA, TCRdb's TRBD1 call cannot be checked. The CDR3 loop spans 18 amino acids. The germline gives CDR1 MNHEY, CDR2 SVGEGT. CDR3 amino acids: CASSHPPLSGASYNEQFF.

The chain carries TRBV4-3 and TRBJ2-7; checking the TCRdb D call of TRBD1 is not possible without DNA. Germline V CDR1 and CDR2: LGHNA, YSLEER. This CDR3 contains 17 residues. The CDR3 sequence is CASSHVGTRDGSYEQYF.

The chain recombines TRBV5-1 with TRBJ2-3. Germline V gene sequence: CDR1 SGHRS, CDR2 YFSETQ. The CDR3 has 13 amino acids. Here the CDR3 reads CASRGYSTDTQYF.

This chain uses TRBV5-5 with TRBJ1-3; TCRdb's assignment of TRBD1 cannot be checked, as there is no DNA. Germline lookup yields CDR1 SGHKS and CDR2 YYEKEE (reference sequence). CDR3 length equals 15 residues. CDR3 loop: CASSLGGQARNTIYF.

V usage is TRBV7-9 and J usage is TRBJ2-7; the TRBD1 assignment by TCRdb is unverifiable without DNA. Germline-derived CDR1 and CDR2 are SEHNR and FQNEAQ (reference sequence). This CDR3 is 16 amino acids long. CDR3 in amino acids: CASSPLGGPNSYEQYF.

Here the CDR3 reads CASSKRGGQRSQETQYF. The genes are TRBV21-1 and TRBJ2-5; with no DNA, the TCRdb D assignment of TRBD1 cannot be verified. TRBV21-1 represents a pseudogene. The CDR3 is made up of 17 amino acids.

The rearrangement joins TRBV27 to TRBJ1-2; TCRdb proposes TRBD1, but this gene call is untestable without DNA. Germline assignment: CDR1 MNHEY and CDR2 SMNVEV (reference sequence). There are 14 residues in the CDR3. Here the CDR3 reads CASSPSVPNYGYTF.

The genes are TRBV4-2 and TRBJ1-1. Germline V gene data show CDR1 as LGHNA and CDR2 as YNFKEQ. There are 14 residues in the CDR3. CDR3 region: CASSHMGRDTEAFF.

V and J are TRBV11-2 and TRBJ2-5. Germline V gene data show CDR1 as SGHAT and CDR2 as FQNNGV. CDR3 length: 13 amino acids. CDR3 amino acids: CASSFSYQETQYF.

J is TRBJ1-6 and V is TRBV7-2. Germline loops: CDR1 SGHTA, CDR2 FQGNSA. The CDR3 is 13 residues long. The CDR3 sequence is CASSLVDNSPLHF.

The chain joins TRBV4-3 to TRBJ2-5; TCRdb indicates TRBD1, and absent DNA this call remains unverified. Germline values: CDR1 LGHNA, CDR2 YSLEER. The CDR3 is 16 residues long. This CDR3 is CASSQDLGRVTETQYF.

This sequence joins TRBV7-3 and TRBJ2-5; without DNA, the TCRdb call of TRBD2 cannot be checked. CDR3 length: 14 amino acids. Germline CDR1 is SGHTA and CDR2 is FQGTGA. The CDR3 sequence: CASSPTGTKETQYF.

The chain links TRBV7-2 to TRBJ2-7; TCRdb's assignment of TRBD1 cannot be checked, as there is no DNA. Germline-derived CDR1 and CDR2 are SGHTA and FQGNSA. This CDR3 has 16 amino acids. CDR3 region: CASTDRFRTGGSEQYF.